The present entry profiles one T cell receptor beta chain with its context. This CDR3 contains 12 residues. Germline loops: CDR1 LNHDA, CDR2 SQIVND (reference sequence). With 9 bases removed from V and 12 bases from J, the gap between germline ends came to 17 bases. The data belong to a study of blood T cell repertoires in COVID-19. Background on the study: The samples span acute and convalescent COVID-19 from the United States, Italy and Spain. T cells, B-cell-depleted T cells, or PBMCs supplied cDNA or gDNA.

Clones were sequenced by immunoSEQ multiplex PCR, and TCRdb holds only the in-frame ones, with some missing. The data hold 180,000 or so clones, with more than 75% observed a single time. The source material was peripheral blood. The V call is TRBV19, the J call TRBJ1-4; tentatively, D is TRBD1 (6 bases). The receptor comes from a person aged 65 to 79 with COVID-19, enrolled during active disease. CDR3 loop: CASHHRAGELFF. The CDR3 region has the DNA TGTGCCAGCCACCACAGGGCCGGGGAACTGTTTTTT.